A single sample is the source of the 6 T cell receptor beta chains below, sequenced in a study of blood T cells in healthy people across ages. Primers used in a second PCR of about 7 to 12 cycles were a sample-barcoded 5' primer and a J-beta primer mix. TCRdb itself ran the 5' RACE reads through MiXCR, one entry per CDR3 protein. Of roughly 1,100,000 distinct CDR3 sequences detected, 25% appear once; the ten largest clones hold 0.65% to 0.75%. In addition, the sample was reused for a study of T cells of mothers and their children.

Source material: blood. The source of these receptors is a girl aged 2 to 10 in good health.

The V gene is TRBV12-5, the J gene TRBJ2-2; no definite D call. Germline CDR1 is LGHNT and CDR2 is FRNRAP. V shed 7 bases and J shed 3 bases, with 12 bases lying between them. The CDR3 extends over 14 amino acids. The CDR3 DNA sequence: TGTGCTAGTGATAAATCTTCGGACACCGGGGAGCTGTTTTTT. This encodes CASDKSSDTGELFF.

V gene TRBV29-1 combines with J gene TRBJ2-5; a weak D match, TRBD1 (6 bases). The end of the DNA fits TRBJ2-7 better, so the J call may be wrong. Germline loops: CDR1 SQVTM, CDR2 ANQGSEA. This CDR3 spans 15 amino acids. The CDR3 bases are TGCAGCGTTGATGGGGACAAAGGGCTTGAGTACGAGCAGTACTTC. Translating it yields CSVDGDKGLEYEQYF.

This chain joins TRBV15 and TRBJ1-4; 7 bases fit TRBD1. There are 14 residues in the CDR3. The V segment lost 6 bases and the J segment 10 bases; nucleotides outside the gene matches: 11. Germline V lookup: CDR1 LNHNV, CDR2 YYDKDF (reference sequence). For the CDR3, the DNA is TGTGCCACCAGTCCGAGACAGGGAATTCGAAAACTGTTTTTT. This sequence encodes CATSPRQGIRKLFF.

The rearrangement links TRBV20-1 to TRBJ2-7; 9 nucleotides match TRBD1. Germline V lookup: CDR1 DFQATT, CDR2 SNEGSKA (reference sequence). The CDR3 sequence is 15 residues long. V lost 2 bases to trimming and J lost 1 base; unmatched junction nucleotides: 6. CDR3 DNA sequence: TGCAGTGCTAGATCGTTAGGACAGGGGTCCTACGAGCAGTACTTC. Its protein product is CSARSLGQGSYEQYF.

Only a few counts were recorded for this clonotype. The V call is TRBV10-3, the J call TRBJ2-1; D remains ambiguous. The CDR3 extends over 14 amino acids. Germline lookup yields CDR1 ENHRY and CDR2 SYGVKD. Trimming took 0 bases from V and 7 from J, leaving 10 bases between them. CDR3 DNA sequence: TGTGCCATCAGTGAGTCGAGTAAAGGGAATGAGCAGTTCTTC. Protein product: CAISESSKGNEQFF.

The table lists this clonotype with a count of one. This chain uses TRBV28 with TRBJ2-2; TRBD1 or TRBD2 may be the D gene (5 bases each). V was clipped by 3 bases and J by 2 bases, with 13 bases between them. The CDR3 contains 16 residues. Germline CDR1 is MDHEN and CDR2 is SYDVKM. The CDR3 DNA is TGTGCCAGCAGTTTTTTATCGGGACCAAACACCGGGGAGCTGTTTTTT. It codes for CASSFLSGPNTGELFF.